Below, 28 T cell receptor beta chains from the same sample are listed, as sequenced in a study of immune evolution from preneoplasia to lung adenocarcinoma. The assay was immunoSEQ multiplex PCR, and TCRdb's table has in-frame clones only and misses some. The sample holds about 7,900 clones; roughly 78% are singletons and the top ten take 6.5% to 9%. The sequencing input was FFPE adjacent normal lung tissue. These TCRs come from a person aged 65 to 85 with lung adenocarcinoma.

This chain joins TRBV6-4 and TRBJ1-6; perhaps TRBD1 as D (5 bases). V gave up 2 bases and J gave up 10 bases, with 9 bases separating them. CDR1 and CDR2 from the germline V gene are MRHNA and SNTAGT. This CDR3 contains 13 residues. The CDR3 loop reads CASSDRRGSPLHF. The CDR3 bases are TGTGCCAGCAGTGACCGGAGGGGATCACCCCTCCACTTT.

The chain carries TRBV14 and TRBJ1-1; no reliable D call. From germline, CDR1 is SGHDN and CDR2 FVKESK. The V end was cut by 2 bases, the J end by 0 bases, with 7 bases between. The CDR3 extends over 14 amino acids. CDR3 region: CASSQLRVNTEAFF. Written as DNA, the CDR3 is TGTGCCAGCAGCCAACTGAGGGTGAACACTGAAGCTTTCTTT. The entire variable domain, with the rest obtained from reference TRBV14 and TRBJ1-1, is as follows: EAGVTQFPSHSVIEKGQTVTLRCDPISGHDNLYWYRRVMGKEIKFLLHFVKESKQDESGMPNNRFLAERTGGTYSTLKVQPAELEDSGVYFCASSQLRVNTEAFFGQGTRLTVV.

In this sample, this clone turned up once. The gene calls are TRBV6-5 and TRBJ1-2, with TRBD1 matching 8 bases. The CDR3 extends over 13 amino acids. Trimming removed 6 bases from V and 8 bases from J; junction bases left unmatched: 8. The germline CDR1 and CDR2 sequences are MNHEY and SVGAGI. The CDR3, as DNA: TGTGCCAGCAGCCTCAGGGGGCGTGAAGGCTACACCTTC. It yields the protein CASSLRGREGYTF.

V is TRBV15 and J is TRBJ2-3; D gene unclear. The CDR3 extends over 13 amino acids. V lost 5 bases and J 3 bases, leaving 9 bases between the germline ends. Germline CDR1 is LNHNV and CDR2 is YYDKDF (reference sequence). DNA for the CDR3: TGTGCCACCAGCGCACCTAGAACAGATACGCAGTATTTT. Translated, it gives CATSAPRTDTQYF.

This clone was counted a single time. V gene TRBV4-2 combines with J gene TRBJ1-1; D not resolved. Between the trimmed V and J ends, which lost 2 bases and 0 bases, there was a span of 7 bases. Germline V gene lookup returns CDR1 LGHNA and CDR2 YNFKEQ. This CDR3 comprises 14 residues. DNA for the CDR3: TGTGCCAGCAGCCAATGGACGGTGAACACTGAAGCTTTCTTT. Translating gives CASSQWTVNTEAFF.

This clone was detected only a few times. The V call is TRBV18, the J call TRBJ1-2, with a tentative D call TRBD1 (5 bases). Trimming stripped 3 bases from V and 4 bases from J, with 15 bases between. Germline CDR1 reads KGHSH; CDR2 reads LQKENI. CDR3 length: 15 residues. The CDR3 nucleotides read TGTGCCAGCTCACCGAAACCGGGCCAGGGCTATGGCTACACCTTC. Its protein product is CASSPKPGQGYGYTF. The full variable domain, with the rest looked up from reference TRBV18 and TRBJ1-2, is NAGVMQNPRHLVRRRGQEARLRCSPMKGHSHVYWYRQLPEEGLKFMVYLQKENIIDESGMPKERFSAEFPKEGPSILRIQQVVRGDSAAYFCASSPKPGQGYGYTFGSGTRLTVV.

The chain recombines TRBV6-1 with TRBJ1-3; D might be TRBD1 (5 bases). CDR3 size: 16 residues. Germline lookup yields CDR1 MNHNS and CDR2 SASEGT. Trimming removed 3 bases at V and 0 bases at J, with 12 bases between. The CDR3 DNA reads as TGTGCCAGCAGTGACCGACCCGGGACCTCTGGAAACACCATATATTTT. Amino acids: CASSDRPGTSGNTIYF.

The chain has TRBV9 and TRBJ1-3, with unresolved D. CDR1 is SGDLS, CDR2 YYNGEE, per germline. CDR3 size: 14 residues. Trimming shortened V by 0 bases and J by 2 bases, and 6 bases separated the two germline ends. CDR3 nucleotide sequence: TGTGCCAGCAGCGTAGGTCGGGCTGGAAACACCATATATTTT. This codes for CASSVGRAGNTIYF.

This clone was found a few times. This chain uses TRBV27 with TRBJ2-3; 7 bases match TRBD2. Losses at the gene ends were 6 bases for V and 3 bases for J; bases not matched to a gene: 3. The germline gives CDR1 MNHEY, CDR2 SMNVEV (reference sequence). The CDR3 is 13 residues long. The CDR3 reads CASRAGWTDTQYF. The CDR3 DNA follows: TGTGCCAGCAGAGCGGGGTGGACAGATACGCAGTATTTT.

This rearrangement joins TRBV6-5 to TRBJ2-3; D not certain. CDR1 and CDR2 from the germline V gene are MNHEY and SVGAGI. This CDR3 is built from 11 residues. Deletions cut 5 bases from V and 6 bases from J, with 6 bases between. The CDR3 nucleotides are TGTGCCAGCAGTCTACTGGATACGCAGTATTTT. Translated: CASSLLDTQYF.

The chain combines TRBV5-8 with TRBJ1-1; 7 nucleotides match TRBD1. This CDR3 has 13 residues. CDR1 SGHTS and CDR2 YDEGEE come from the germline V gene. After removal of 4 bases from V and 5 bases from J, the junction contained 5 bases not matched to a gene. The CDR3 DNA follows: TGTGCCAGCAGCCCGACAGGGCTAACTGAAGCTTTCTTT. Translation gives CASSPTGLTEAFF. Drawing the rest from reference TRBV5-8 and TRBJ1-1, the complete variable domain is EAGVTQSPTHLIKTRGQQATLRCSPISGHTSVYWYQQALGLGLQFLLWYDEGEERNRGNFPPRFSGRQFPNYSSELNVNALELEDSALYLCASSPTGLTEAFFGQGTRLTVV.

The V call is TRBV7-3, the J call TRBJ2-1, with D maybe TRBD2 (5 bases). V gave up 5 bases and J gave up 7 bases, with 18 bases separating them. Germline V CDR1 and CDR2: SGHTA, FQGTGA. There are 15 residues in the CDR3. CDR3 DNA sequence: TGTGCCAGCAGCCTGACATCGACCTCGGGGAATGAGCAGTTCTTC. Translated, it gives CASSLTSTSGNEQFF.

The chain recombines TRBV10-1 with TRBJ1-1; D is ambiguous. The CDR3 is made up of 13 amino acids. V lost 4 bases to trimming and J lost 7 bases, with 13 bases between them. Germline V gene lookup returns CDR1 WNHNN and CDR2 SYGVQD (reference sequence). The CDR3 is CASSVRKTGEAFF. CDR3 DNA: TGCGCCAGCAGTGTGAGAAAGACCGGTGAAGCTTTCTTT.

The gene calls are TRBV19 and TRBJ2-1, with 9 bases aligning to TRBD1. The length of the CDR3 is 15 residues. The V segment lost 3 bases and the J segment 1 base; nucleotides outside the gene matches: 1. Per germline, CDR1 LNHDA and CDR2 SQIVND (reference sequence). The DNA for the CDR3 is TGTGCCAGTAGTATCGGGACAGGGTCCTACAATGAGCAGTTCTTC. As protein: CASSIGTGSYNEQFF.

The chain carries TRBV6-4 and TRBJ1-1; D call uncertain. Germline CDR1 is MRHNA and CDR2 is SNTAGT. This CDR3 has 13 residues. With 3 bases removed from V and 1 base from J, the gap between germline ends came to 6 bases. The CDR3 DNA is TGTGCCAGCAGTGAAATCCCGAACACTGAAGCTTTCTTT. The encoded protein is CASSEIPNTEAFF.

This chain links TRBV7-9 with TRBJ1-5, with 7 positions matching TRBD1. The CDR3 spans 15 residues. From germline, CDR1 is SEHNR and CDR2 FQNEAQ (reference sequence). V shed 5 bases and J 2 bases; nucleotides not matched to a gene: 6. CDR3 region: CASSQDRVGNQPQHF. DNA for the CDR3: TGTGCCAGCAGCCAAGACAGGGTGGGCAATCAGCCCCAGCATTTT.

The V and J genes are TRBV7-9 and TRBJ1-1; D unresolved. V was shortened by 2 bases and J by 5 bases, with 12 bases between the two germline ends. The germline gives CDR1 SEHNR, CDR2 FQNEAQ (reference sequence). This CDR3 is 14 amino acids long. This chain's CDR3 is CASSLLRGRTEAFF. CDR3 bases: TGTGCCAGCAGCTTACTACGAGGGAGGACTGAAGCTTTCTTT. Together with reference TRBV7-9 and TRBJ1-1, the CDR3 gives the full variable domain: DTGVSQNPRHKITKRGQNVTFRCDPISEHNRLYWYRQTLGQGPEFLTYFQNEAQLEKSRLLSDRFSAERPKGSFSTLEIQRTEQGDSAMYLCASSLLRGRTEAFFGQGTRLTVV.

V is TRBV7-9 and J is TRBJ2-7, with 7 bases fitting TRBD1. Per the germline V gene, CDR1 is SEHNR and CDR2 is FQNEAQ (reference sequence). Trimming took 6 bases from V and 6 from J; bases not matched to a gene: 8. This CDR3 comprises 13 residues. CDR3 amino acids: CASSLDRVGEQYF. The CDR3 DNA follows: TGTGCCAGCAGTCTCGACAGGGTGGGCGAGCAGTACTTC.

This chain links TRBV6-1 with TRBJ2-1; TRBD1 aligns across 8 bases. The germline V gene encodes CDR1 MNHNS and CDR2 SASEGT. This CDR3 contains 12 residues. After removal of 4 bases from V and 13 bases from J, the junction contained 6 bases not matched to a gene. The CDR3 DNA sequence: TGTGCCAGCAGTGTGGGGACAGGAGGTCAGTTCTTC. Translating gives CASSVGTGGQFF.

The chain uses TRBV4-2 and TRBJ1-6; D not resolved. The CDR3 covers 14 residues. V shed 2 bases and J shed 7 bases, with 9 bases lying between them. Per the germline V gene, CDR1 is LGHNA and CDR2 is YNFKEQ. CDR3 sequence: CASSQILGNSPLHF. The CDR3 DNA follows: TGTGCCAGCAGCCAAATCTTAGGAAATTCACCCCTCCACTTT.

CDR3 sequence: CASGYSSRPEKLFF. DNA for the CDR3: TGTGCCAGCGGGTACAGCTCCCGACCAGAAAAACTGTTTTTT. The chain joins TRBV5-4 to TRBJ1-4, with unresolved D. V was cut by 7 bases and J by 8 bases, with 18 bases left in between. CDR3 size: 14 residues. CDR1 and CDR2 (germline): SGHNT, YYREEE (reference sequence).

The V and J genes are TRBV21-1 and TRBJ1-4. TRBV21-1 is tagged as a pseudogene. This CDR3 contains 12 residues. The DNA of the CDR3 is TGCGCCTTTAGTAAGGCTAATGAAAAACTGTTTTTT. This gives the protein CAFSKANEKLFF.

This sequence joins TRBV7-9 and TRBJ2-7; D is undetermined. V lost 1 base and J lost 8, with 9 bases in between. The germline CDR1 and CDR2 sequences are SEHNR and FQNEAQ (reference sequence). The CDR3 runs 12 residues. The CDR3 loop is CASSLDTFKQYF. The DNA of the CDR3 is TGTGCCAGCAGCTTAGACACCTTCAAGCAGTACTTC.

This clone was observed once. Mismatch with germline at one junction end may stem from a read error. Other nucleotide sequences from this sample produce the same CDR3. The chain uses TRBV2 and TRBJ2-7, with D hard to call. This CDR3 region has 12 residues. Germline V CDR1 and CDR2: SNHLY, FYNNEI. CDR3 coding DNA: TGTGCCAGCAGTCTCGCGATCTACGAACAGTACTTC. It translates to CASSLAIYEQYF.

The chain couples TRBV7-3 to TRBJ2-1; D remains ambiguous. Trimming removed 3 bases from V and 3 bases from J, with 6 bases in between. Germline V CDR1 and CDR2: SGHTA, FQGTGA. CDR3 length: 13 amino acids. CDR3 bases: TGTGCCAGCAGCTTGAACATCTACAATGAGCAGTTCTTC. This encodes CASSLNIYNEQFF.

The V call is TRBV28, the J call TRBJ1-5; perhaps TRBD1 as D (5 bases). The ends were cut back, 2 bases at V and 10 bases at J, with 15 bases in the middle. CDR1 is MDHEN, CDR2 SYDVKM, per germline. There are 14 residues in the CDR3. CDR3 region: CASSLRVTGGPQHF. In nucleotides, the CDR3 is TGTGCCAGCAGTTTACGGGTTACGGGGGGTCCCCAGCATTTT. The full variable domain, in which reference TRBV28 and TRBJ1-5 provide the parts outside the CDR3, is DVKVTQSSRYLVKRTGEKVFLECVQDMDHENMFWYRQDPGLGLRLIYFSYDVKMKEKGDIPEGYSVSREKKERFSLILESASTNQTSMYLCASSLRVTGGPQHFGDGTRLSIL.

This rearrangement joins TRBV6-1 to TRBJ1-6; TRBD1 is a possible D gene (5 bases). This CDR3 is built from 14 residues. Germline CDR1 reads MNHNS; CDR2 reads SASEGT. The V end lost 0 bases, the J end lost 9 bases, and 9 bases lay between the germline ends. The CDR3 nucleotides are TGTGCCAGCAGTGAAGCGTTAAGGGGTTCACCCCTCCACTTT. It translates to CASSEALRGSPLHF.

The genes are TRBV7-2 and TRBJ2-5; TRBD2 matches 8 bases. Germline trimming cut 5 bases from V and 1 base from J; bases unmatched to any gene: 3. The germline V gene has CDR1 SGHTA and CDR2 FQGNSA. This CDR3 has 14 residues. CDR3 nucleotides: TGTGCCAGCAGCCTAACTAGCGGCCAAGAGACCCAGTACTTC. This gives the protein CASSLTSGQETQYF.